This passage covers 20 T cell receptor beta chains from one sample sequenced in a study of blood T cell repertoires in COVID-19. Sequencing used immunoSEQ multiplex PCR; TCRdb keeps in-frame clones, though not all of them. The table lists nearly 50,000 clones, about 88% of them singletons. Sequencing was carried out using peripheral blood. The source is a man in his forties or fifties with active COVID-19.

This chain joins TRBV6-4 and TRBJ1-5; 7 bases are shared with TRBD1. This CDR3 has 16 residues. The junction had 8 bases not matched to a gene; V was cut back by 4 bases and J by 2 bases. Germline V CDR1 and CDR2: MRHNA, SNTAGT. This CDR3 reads CASSANQGVRNQPQHF. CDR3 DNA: TGTGCCAGCAGTGCAAATCAGGGGGTTCGCAATCAGCCCCAGCATTTT.

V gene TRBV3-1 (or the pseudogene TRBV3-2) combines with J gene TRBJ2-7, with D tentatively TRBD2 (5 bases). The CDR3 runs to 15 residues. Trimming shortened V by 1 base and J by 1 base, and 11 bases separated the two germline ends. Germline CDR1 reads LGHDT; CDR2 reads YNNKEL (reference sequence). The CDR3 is CASSQGVEVSYEQYF. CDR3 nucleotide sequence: TGTGCCAGCAGCCAAGGGGTGGAGGTGTCCTACGAGCAGTACTTC.

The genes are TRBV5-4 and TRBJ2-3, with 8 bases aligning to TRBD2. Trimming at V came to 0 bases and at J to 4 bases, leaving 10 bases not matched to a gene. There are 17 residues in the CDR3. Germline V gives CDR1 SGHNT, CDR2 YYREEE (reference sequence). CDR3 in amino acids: CASSLDRLGLGPDTQYF. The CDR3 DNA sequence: TGTGCCAGCAGCTTGGATAGGTTGGGACTAGGGCCAGATACGCAGTATTTT.

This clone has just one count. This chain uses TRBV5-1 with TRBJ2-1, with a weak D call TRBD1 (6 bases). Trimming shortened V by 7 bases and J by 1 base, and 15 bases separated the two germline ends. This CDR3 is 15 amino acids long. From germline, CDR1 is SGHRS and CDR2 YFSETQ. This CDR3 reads CASRVRDTSYNEQFF. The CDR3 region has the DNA TGCGCCAGCCGAGTCCGGGACACTTCCTACAATGAGCAGTTCTTC.

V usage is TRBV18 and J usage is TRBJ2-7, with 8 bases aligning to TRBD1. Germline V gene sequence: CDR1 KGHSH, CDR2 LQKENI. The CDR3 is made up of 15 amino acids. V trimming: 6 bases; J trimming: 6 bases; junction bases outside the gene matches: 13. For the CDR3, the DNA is TGTGCCAGCTCGACCCCTGGGGCAGGGGGCATCGAGCAGTACTTC. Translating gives CASSTPGAGGIEQYF. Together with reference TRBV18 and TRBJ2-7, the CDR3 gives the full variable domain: NAGVMQNPRHLVRRRGQEARLRCSPMKGHSHVYWYRQLPEEGLKFMVYLQKENIIDESGMPKERFSAEFPKEGPSILRIQQVVRGDSAAYFCASSTPGAGGIEQYFGPGTRLTVT.

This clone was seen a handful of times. DNA for the CDR3: TGTGCCAGCAGCTTAGCGGGGTTAGCGGGAGATGAGCAGTTCTTC. Amino acid sequence: CASSLAGLAGDEQFF. The chain recombines TRBV7-2 with TRBJ2-1; TRBD2 agrees at 9 bases. V lost 0 bases, J lost 8 bases, and 5 bases stayed unmatched. In germline, CDR1 is SGHTA, CDR2 FQGNSA. This CDR3 is 15 amino acids long.

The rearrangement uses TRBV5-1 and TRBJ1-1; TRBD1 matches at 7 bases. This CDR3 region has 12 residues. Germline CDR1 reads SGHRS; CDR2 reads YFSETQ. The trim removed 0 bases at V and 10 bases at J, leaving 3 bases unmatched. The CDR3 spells CASSLAGGRAFF. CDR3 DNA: TGCGCCAGCAGCTTGGCAGGGGGGAGAGCTTTCTTT.

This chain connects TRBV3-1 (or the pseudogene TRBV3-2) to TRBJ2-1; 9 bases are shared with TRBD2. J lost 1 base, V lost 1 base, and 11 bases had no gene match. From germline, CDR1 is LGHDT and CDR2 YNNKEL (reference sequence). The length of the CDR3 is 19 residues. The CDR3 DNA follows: TGTGCCAGCAGCCAAGCTCTGAATAGCGGGAGTATGTCCTACAATGAGCAGTTCTTC. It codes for CASSQALNSGSMSYNEQFF.

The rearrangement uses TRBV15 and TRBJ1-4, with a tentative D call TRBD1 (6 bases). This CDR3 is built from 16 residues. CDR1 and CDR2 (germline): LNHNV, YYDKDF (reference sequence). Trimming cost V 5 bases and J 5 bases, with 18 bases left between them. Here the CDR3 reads CATSGQGRLRNEKLFF. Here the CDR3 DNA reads TGTGCCACCAGCGGCCAGGGGCGGCTCCGAAATGAAAAACTGTTTTTT.

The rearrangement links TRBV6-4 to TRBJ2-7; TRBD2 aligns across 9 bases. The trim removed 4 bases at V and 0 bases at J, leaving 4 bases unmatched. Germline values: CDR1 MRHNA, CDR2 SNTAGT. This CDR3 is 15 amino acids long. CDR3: CASSASAGGSYEQYF. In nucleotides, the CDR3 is TGTGCCAGCAGTGCCTCAGCGGGAGGCTCCTACGAGCAGTACTTC.

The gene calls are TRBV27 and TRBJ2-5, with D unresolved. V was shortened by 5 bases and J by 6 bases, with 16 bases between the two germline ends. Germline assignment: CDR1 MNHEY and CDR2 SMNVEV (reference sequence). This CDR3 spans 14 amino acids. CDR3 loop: CASSASTWPQTQYF. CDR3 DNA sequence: TGTGCCAGCAGTGCCTCGACTTGGCCGCAGACCCAGTACTTC.

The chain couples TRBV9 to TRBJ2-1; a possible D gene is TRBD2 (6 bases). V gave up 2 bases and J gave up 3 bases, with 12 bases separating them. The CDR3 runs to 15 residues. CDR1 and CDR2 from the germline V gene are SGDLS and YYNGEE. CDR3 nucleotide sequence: TGTGCCAGCAGCGTCCGGGACTGGGACTACAATGAGCAGTTCTTC. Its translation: CASSVRDWDYNEQFF.

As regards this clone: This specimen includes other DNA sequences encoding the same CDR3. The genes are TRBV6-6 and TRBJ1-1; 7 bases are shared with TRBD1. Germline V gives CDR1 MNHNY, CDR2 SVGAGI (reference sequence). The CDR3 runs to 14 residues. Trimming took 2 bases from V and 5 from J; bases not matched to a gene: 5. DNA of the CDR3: TGTGCCAGCAGTTACAGGGGGCCTCATACTGAAGCTTTCTTT. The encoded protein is CASSYRGPHTEAFF.

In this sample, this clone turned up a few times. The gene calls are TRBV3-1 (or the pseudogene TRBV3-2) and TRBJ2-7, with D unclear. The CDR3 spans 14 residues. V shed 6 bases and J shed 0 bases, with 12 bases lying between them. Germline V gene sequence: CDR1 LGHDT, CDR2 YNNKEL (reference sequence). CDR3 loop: CASSLAVGSYEQYF. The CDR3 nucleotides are TGTGCCAGCAGTCTCGCGGTGGGCTCCTACGAGCAGTACTTC.

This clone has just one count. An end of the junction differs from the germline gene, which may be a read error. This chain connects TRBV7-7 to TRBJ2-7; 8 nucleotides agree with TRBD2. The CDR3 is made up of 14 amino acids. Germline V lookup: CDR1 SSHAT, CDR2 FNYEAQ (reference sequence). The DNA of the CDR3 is TGTGCTAGCAGCTTCCGGGAGGGATCCTACGAGCAGTACTTC. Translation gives CASSFREGSYEQYF.

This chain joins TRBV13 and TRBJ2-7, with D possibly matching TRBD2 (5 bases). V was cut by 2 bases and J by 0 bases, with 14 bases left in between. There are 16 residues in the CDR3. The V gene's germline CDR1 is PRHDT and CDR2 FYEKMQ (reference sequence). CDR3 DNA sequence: TGTGCCAGCAGCTTATCCAGCGGTACTTACTCCTACGAGCAGTACTTC. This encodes CASSLSSGTYSYEQYF.

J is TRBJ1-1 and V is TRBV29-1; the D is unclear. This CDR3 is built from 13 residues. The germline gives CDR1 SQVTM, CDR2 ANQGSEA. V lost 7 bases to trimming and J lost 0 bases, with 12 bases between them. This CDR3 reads CSGRVGMNTEAFF. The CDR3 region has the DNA TGCAGCGGGAGGGTCGGGATGAACACTGAAGCTTTCTTT. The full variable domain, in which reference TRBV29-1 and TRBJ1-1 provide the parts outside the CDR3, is SAVISQKPSRDICQRGTSLTIQCQVDSQVTMMFWYRQQPGQSLTLIATANQGSEATYESGFVIDKFPISRPNLTFSTLTVSNMSPEDSSIYLCSGRVGMNTEAFFGQGTRLTVV.

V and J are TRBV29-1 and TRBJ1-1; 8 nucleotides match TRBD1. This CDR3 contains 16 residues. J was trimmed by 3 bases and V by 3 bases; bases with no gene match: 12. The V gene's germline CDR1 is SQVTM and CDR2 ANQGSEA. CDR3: CSVDPRDRREYTEAFF. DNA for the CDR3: TGCAGCGTTGACCCCCGGGACAGGAGGGAATACACTGAAGCTTTCTTT.

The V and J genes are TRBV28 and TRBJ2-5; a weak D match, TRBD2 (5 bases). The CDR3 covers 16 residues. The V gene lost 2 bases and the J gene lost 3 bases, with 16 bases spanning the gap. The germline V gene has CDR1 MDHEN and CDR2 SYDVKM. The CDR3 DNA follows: TGTGCCAGCAGTTTAAAGAGGCTAGCAGGCGAAGAGACCCAGTACTTC. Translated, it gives CASSLKRLAGEETQYF. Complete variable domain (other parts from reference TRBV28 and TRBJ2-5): DVKVTQSSRYLVKRTGEKVFLECVQDMDHENMFWYRQDPGLGLRLIYFSYDVKMKEKGDIPEGYSVSREKKERFSLILESASTNQTSMYLCASSLKRLAGEETQYFGPGTRLLVL.

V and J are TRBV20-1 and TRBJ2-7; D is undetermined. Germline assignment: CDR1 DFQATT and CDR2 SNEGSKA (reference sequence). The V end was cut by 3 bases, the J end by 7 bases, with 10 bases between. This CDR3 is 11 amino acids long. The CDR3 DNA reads TGCAGTGCTAGCCTCCAGTCGGAGCAGTACTTC. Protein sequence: CSASLQSEQYF.